The sequence of this TCR beta chain was determined in a study of neurological immune-mediated disorders. This CDR3 is 13 amino acids long. The germline gives CDR1 LNHNV, CDR2 YYDKDF (reference sequence). Trimming cost V 7 bases and J 4 bases, with 13 bases left between them. In its sample, this clonotype was seen many times. TCRdb ran MiXCR on the 5' RACE reads and lists one entry per CDR3 protein. Of roughly 100,000 distinct CDR3 sequences listed, roughly 4% were seen once; the top ten hold 6%. Sequenced input: PBMCs. J is TRBJ1-1 and V is TRBV15; D call uncertain. This TCR was recovered from a woman between 18 and 29 years old with multiple sclerosis. In nucleotides, the CDR3 is TGTGCCACCACATCCGACTTCGCCACTGAAGCTTTCTTT. This sequence encodes CATTSDFATEAFF.